The rows below give T cell receptor beta chains drawn from one sample of a study of Graves' ophthalmopathy and Graves' hyperthyroidism. Via MiXCR, TCRdb re-called the multiplex PCR reads, giving one row per CDR3 protein. The sample consists of hundreds of thousands of distinct CDR3 sequences, approximately 40% of them appearing once. What was sequenced was peripheral blood. The source is an adult man with Graves' ophthalmopathy. The CDR3 runs from the conserved cysteine through the conserved F or W. The size of a clone is reported for some rows only, either as once, few or many, or as a class for expanded clones.

V	J	size	CDR3
TRBV29-1	TRBJ2-3	many	CSIGARDTQYF
TRBV2	TRBJ2-7	few	CANSQPGQNIYEQYF
TRBV18	TRBJ2-7	.	CASSPVPAAEQYF
TRBV12-3/TRBV12-4	TRBJ2-5	once	CASSFPGDF
TRBV15	TRBJ2-1	.	CATSGDRALQQDNEQFF
TRBV9	TRBJ1-6	few	CASSVLDRGPDNSPLHF
TRBV7-9	TRBJ2-2	.	CASSLIQGATGELFF
TRBV20-1	TRBJ1-2	.	CSASEFGGSSYGYTF
TRBV28	TRBJ1-5	few	CASGRNQPQHF
TRBV11-3	TRBJ2-6	many	CASSLAGASGANVLTF
TRBV10-2	TRBJ1-2	.	CASSDEYGYTF
TRBV7-9	TRBJ2-7	few	CASSRTGQSSYEQYF
TRBV7-3	TRBJ1-1	many	CASSSQGIEAFF
TRBV10-3	TRBJ2-3	many	CAISGERPDTQYF
TRBV7-4	TRBJ1-2	.	CASSLEASNYGYTF
TRBV7-9	TRBJ2-7	.	CASSGGGRELYEQYF
TRBV7-9	TRBJ1-1	few	CASSTIRTGSTEAFF
TRBV29-1	TRBJ2-5	many	CSVGQQETQYF
TRBV14	TRBJ1-4	.	CASSQKYATNEKLFF
TRBV20-1	TRBJ2-5	few	CSASGGTSGRAGETQYF
TRBV29-1	TRBJ1-2	many	CSVDQGTHYGYTF
TRBV4-3	TRBJ1-6	few	CASSQDGQGVYSPLHF
TRBV2	TRBJ1-3	few	CASSADEGRGRRGGNTIYF
TRBV10-2	TRBJ1-1	.	CASSQASFEAFF
TRBV7-2	.	.	CASSLRQENYEQYF
TRBV10-3	TRBJ2-7	few	CASSYSAGVGYEQYF
TRBV4-1	TRBJ1-6	.	CASSQVPVFQPLHF
TRBV4-3	TRBJ2-5	few	CASSQVVGTQETQYF
TRBV5-6	TRBJ2-5	.	CASSALDSGRGTQYF
TRBV6-6	TRBJ2-5	many	CASSVIAGRQETQYF
TRBV20-1	TRBJ1-5	.	CSARGSQGNQPQHF
TRBV25-1	TRBJ1-1	many	CASSDPMGVDSEAFF
TRBV5-6	TRBJ2-2	few	CASSSTLGMAGELFF
TRBV29-1	TRBJ1-2	.	CSVDSGQGASGYTF
TRBV2	TRBJ1-1	few	CASSLMGRDTPLNTEAFF
TRBV25-1	TRBJ2-2	few	CASSPPSGRPNTGELFF
TRBV5-1	TRBJ1-1	.	CASSQTGSYTEAFF
TRBV24-1	TRBJ2-2	many	CATSDLRYENTGELFF
TRBV7-9	TRBJ2-2	.	CASTPGGLNGELFF
TRBV20-1	TRBJ2-5	many	CSARHVAETQYF
TRBV10-3	TRBJ1-4	.	CAISETGTDVEKLFF
TRBV2	TRBJ2-6	few	CASSFRGAGANVLTF
TRBV7-8	TRBJ1-1	many	CASSLKDTEAFF
TRBV25-1	TRBJ2-2	.	CASSQYGNTGELFF
TRBV11-2	TRBJ2-7	.	CASSSPGQGEYEQYF
TRBV11-1	TRBJ2-6	.	CASSLGLMAGLANVLTF
TRBV4-2	TRBJ1-1	few	CASSQDLRGTEAFF
TRBV7-9	TRBJ1-1	.	CASSFDAGAPEAFF
TRBV10-3	TRBJ2-5	.	CAIQRGVGETQYF
TRBV24-1	TRBJ2-3	.	CASGGLAGGDTQYF
TRBV10-3	TRBJ2-7	.	CATTEGASSYEQYF
TRBV24-1	TRBJ2-3	.	CATSFSGADTQYF
TRBV20-1	TRBJ1-2	many	CSASGSGYTF
TRBV7-9	TRBJ2-7	many	CASSQDFSYEQYF
TRBV10-2	TRBJ2-5	.	CASTAGHLQETQYF
TRBV11-1	TRBJ1-2	.	CASSVGQGGVGGYTF
TRBV7-2	TRBJ2-5	.	CASSPGPEQETQYF
TRBV10-2	TRBJ1-2	.	CVSSETQGIGDYGYTF